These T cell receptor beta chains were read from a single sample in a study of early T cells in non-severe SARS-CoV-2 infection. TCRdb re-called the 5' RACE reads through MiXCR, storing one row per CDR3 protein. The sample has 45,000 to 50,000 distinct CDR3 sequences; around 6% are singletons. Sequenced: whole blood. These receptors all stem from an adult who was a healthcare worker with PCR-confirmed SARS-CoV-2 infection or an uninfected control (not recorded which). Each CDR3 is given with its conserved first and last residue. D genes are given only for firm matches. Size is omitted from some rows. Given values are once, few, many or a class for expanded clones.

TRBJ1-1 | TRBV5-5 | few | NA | TGTGCCAGCAGCGGGGGCGAGGCTGTAACTGAAGCTTTCTTT | CASSGGEAVTEAFF
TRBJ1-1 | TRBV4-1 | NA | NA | TGCGCCAGCAGCCAAGATGGCCCTCTTGAAATACCGGGACAACGGGACACTGAAGCTTTCTTT | CASSQDGPLEIPGQRDTEAFF
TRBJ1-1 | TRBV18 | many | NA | TGTGCCAGCTCAGGGACCCCAGGCACTGAAGCTTTCTTT | CASSGTPGTEAFF
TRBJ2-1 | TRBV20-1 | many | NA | TGCAGTGCTAGAGAATGGGTAGGTGATGAGCAGTTCTTC | CSAREWVGDEQFF
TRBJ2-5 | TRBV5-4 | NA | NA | TGTGCCAGCGGCCATACGTTGGAGACCCAGTACTTC | CASGHTLETQYF
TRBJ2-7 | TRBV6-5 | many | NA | TGTGCCAGCAGTTACTCGATGACGGCACCCTACGAGCAGTACTTC | CASSYSMTAPYEQYF
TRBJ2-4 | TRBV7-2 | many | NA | TGTGCCAGCAGCAAAACAGGGGCCAAAAACATTCAGTACTTC | CASSKTGAKNIQYF
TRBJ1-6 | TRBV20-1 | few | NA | TGCAGTGCTAGAGGGACAATCGCTAATTCACCCCTCCACTTT | CSARGTIANSPLHF
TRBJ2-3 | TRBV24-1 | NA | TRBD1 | TGTGCCACCAGTGAGATGGACAGGACCAAGGGAGATACGCAGTATTTT | CATSEMDRTKGDTQYF
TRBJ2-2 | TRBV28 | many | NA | TGTGCCAGCAGTTTATTGGGCGGCGTAGGTGCCGGGGAGCTGTTTTTT | CASSLLGGVGAGELFF
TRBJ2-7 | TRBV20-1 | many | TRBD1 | TGCAGTGCTAGCCAAGACAGGGGGCTCGGCGAGCAGTACTTC | CSASQDRGLGEQYF
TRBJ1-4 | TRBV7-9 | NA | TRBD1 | TGTGCCAGCAGCTTAGCACGGGACAGGGGGCGTTTAAACATCGTTTTT | CASSLARDRGRLNIVF
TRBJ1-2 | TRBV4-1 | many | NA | TGCGCCAGCAGCCAAGTCGGAACTGGGGACTATGGCTACACCTTC | CASSQVGTGDYGYTF
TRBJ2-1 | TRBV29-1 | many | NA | TGCAGCGTTGAATGGGGATTTGAGCAGTTCTTC | CSVEWGFEQFF
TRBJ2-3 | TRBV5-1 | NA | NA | TGCGCCAGCAGCTTAAACCCTAGCAATCCCCCCACAGATACGCAGTATTTT | CASSLNPSNPPTDTQYF
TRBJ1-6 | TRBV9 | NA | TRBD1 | TGTGCCAGCAGCGACGGACAGGGAAGATCACCCCTCCACTTT | CASSDGQGRSPLHF
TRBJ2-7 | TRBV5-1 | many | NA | TGCGCCAGCAGCTCGCGGGGCCTCGAGCAGTACTTC | CASSSRGLEQYF
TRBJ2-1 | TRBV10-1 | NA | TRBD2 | TGCGCCAGCAGTGCGGGACTAGGAGCTGAGCAGTTCTTC | CASSAGLGAEQFF
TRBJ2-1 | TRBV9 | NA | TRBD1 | TGTGCCAGCAGCGTGGGACAGCTTCCCCACAATGAGCAGTTCTTC | CASSVGQLPHNEQFF
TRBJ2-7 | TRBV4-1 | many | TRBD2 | TGCGCCAGCAGCCTACTAGGACTAGTTGACGACGAGCAGTACTTC | CASSLLGLVDDEQYF
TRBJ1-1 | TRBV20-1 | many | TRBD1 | TGCAGTGCTAGAGACCAGACAGGGTTGAACACTGAAGCTTTCTTT | CSARDQTGLNTEAFF
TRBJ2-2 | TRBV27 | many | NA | TGTGCCAGCAGTTTTGAGTACGGGGAGCTGTTTTTT | CASSFEYGELFF
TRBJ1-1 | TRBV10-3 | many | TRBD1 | TGTGCCATCAGCAACAGGGGGAGGAACACTGAAGCTTTCTTT | CAISNRGRNTEAFF
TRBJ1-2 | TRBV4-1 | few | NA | TGCGCCAGCAGCCAAGAGCAGGGAGGTTACACCTTC | CASSQEQGGYTF
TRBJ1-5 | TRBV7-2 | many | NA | TGTGCCACCCAAGACGGGGATCAGCCCCAGCATTTT | CATQDGDQPQHF
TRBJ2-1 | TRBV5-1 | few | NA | TGCGCCAGCAGCACCTCCCTGGGGGTTATGTCAGGTGAGCAGTTCTTC | CASSTSLGVMSGEQFF
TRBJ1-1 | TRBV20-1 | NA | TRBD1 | TGCAGTGCTAGAGATAGCGGACAGGGGGAAACTGAAGCTTTCTTT | CSARDSGQGETEAFF
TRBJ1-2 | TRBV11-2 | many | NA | TGTGCCAGCAGCTCCCGGGGTCCTAGGGACTATGGCTACACCTTC | CASSSRGPRDYGYTF
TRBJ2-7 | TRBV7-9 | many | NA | TGTGCCAGCAGCTTACGAGGGAGCTACGAGCAGTACTTC | CASSLRGSYEQYF
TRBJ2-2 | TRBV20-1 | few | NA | TGCAGTGCTAGACTCTCCGAGAACACCGGGGAGCTGTTTTTT | CSARLSENTGELFF
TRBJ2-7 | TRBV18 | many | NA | TGTGCCAGCAGGCCGGGGGACACTTCCTACGAGCAGTACTTC | CASRPGDTSYEQYF
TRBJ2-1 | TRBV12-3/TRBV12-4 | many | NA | TGTGCCAGCAGTCTCCGGGCGCTCGGTGAGCAGTTCTTC | CASSLRALGEQFF
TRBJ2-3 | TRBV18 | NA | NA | TGTGCCAGCTCACCTTGGACGGGTAGCACAGATACGCAGTATTTT | CASSPWTGSTDTQYF
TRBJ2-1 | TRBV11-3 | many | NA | TGTGCCAGCAGCGGGGGCCGGACTGCCAATGAGCAGTTCTTC | CASSGGRTANEQFF
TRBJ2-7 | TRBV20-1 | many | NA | TGCAGTGCTAGAGGGGCGAGCGGGCGTACCTACGAGCAGTACTTC | CSARGASGRTYEQYF
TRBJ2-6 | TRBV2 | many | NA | TGTGCCACTTCAGGGGGGTCTACCTCTGGGGCCAACGTCCTGACTTTC | CATSGGSTSGANVLTF
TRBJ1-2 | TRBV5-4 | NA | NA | TGTGCCAGCAGCTTGGCCGTGGGGGCACACTATGGCTACACCTTC | CASSLAVGAHYGYTF
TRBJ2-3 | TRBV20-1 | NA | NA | TGCAGTGCCCAACGACGGGATCGTGCCACAGATACGCAGTATTTT | CSAQRRDRATDTQYF
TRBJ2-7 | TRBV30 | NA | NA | TGTGCCTGGACAGGACAGTTTGCCTACGAGCAGTACTTC | CAWTGQFAYEQYF
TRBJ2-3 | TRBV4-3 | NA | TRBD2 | TGCGCCAGCAGCTCTAGCGGGGGAATCACAGATACGCAGTATTTT | CASSSSGGITDTQYF
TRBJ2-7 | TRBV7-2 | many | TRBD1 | TGTGCCAGCAGCCTACAGGGGCTGTCCACCTACGAGCAGTACTTC | CASSLQGLSTYEQYF
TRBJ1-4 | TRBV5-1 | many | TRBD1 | TGCGCCAGCAGCTTCCGACAGGGAGAGAGTGAAAAACTGTTTTTT | CASSFRQGESEKLFF
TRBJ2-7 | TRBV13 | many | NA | TGTGCCAGCAGTTACGCCCCAGACTACGAGCAGTACTTC | CASSYAPDYEQYF
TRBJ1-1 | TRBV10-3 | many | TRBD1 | TGTGCCATCAGCGGGGACAGGGGGGCTTTCTTT | CAISGDRGAFF
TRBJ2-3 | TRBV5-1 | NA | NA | TGCGCCAGCAGCTCCCCGGTGCAGACAACGCAGTATTTT | CASSSPVQTTQYF
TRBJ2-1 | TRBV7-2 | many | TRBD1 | TGTGCCAGCAGTCAGGACAGGGGGTGGAATGAGCAGTTCTTC | CASSQDRGWNEQFF
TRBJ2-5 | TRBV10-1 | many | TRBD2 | TGCGCCAGCAGTGGCCAGCCGGGAGGGCTCAGGGACCAAGAGACCCAGTACTTC | CASSGQPGGLRDQETQYF
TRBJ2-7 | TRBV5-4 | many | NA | TGTGCCAGCAGCTCCGGGTCCCCTGGGCCCTACGAGCAGTACTTC | CASSSGSPGPYEQYF
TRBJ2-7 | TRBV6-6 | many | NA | TGTGCCAGCAGTTACGACGAGCAGTACTTC | CASSYDEQYF
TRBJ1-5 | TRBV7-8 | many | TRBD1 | TGTGCCAGCAGCTCGACAGGGGGGAATCAGCCCCAGCATTTT | CASSSTGGNQPQHF